This section outlines one T cell receptor (beta chain) sequence together with its context. Its antigen is still unknown. Researchers ran the PCR with 60 Vbeta and 13 Jbeta primers. Sequenced by immunoSEQ multiplex PCR; TCRdb stores in-frame clones only, minus some. The sample holds about 220,000 clones, more than 75% seen once. This record comes from a study of cytomegalovirus exposure and HLA in healthy donors. Study background: One earlier analysis, a look at 180 million or so T cells, found about 100 million unique TCR beta sequences. Genotyping of more than 300 donors showed that 80% to 90% belonged to the Caucasian-associated ancestry cluster. Study findings and constraints: A later analysis appeared to link common viral pathogens to several of the most significant clusters. Previous analysis showed most TCR beta V segments were productive about 87% or about 30% of the time.

CDR3 length equals 14 residues. Germline CDR1 is SQVTM and CDR2 is ANQGSEA. The sequence derives from a woman aged 40-49 years in good health and CMV-seropositive. The chain recombines TRBV29-1 with TRBJ2-5, with 12 positions matching TRBD2. The J call may be mistaken, given a closer DNA end match to TRBJ2-7. Material for sequencing was PBMCs. CDR3 sequence reads: CSVPGTSGSYEQYF. The CDR3 DNA is TGCAGCGTCCCCGGGACTAGCGGGTCCTACGAGCAGTACTTC.